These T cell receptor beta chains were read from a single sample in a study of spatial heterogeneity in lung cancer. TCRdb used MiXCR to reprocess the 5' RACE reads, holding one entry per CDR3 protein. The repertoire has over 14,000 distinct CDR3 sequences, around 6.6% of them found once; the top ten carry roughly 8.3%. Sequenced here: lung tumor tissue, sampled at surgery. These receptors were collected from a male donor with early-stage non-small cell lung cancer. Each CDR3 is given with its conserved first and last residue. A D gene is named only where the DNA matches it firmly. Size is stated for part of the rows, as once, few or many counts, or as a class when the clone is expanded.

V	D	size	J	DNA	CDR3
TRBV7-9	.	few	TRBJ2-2	TGTGCCAGCAGCTTAGGAGAAGGGGACACGAACACCGGGGAGCTGTTTTTT	CASSLGEGDTNTGELFF
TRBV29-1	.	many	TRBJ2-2	TGCAGCGTTGAAGAAGGTCCCGGGGAGCTGTTTTTT	CSVEEGPGELFF
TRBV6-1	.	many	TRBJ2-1	TGTGCCAGCAGTGAATCGGACGTAGGCCAGCAGTTCTTC	CASSESDVGQQFF
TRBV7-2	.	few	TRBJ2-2	TGTGCCAGCAGCTTAGCCAGGCATACCGGGGAGCTGTTTTTT	CASSLARHTGELFF
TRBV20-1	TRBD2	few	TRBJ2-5	TGCAGTGCTAGAGTCCCTAGCGGGAGGGTTGGAGAGACCCAGTACTTC	CSARVPSGRVGETQYF
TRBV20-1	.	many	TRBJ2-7	TGCAGTGCTAGAGAAACCCCCAGACGCCAGCAGTACTTC	CSARETPRRQQYF
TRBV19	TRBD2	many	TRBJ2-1	TGTGCCAGTAGGGGACTAGCGGGAGTCCATGAGCAGTTCTTC	CASRGLAGVHEQFF
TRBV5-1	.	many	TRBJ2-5	TGCGCCAGCAGCTTGGTTCCCAGGAGTGAGGAAGAGACCCAGTACTTC	CASSLVPRSEEETQYF
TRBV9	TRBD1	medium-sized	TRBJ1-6	TGTGCCAGCAGCGTAGCTCCAGGGGGCCGTAATTCACCCCTCCACTTT	CASSVAPGGRNSPLHF
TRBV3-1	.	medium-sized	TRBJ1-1	TGTGCCAGCAGCCGGATAACTGAAGCTTTCTTT	CASSRITEAFF
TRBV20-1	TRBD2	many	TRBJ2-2	TGCAGTGCTAGAACTAGCGGGGGGGGCACCGGGGAGCTGTTTTTT	CSARTSGGGTGELFF
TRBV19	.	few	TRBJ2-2	TGTGCCAGTAATCAGGCAGAGAACACCGGGGAGCTGTTTTTT	CASNQAENTGELFF
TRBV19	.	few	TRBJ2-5	TGTGCCAGTAGTTCGGCCTTTGGGACCCAGTACTTC	CASSSAFGTQYF
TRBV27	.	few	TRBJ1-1	TGTGCCAGCAGTTTATCCGGGGGCGCTGAAGCTTTCTTT	CASSLSGGAEAFF
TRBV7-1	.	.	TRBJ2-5	TGTGCCAGCAGCCTTCGGTACCGAGAGACCCAGTACTTC	CASSLRYRETQYF
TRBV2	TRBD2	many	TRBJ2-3	TGTGCCAGCAGTTTAGCGGGGGGCACAGATACGCAGTATTTT	CASSLAGGTDTQYF
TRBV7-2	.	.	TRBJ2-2	TGTGCCAGCAGCCCCCCGGGAGCGGGCCCGACCGGGGAGCTGTTTTTT	CASSPPGAGPTGELFF
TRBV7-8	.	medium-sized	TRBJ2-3	TGTGCCAGCAGCTTAAGGGCGGCGAGGGAAACAGATACGCAGTATTTT	CASSLRAARETDTQYF
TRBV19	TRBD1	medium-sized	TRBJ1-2	TGTGCCAGTAGAACGGGACAGAGATATGGCTACACCTTC	CASRTGQRYGYTF
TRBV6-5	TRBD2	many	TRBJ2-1	TGTGCCAGCAGTACCGGAATGGGAGCGGGAGCCGACAATGAGCAGTTCTTC	CASSTGMGAGADNEQFF
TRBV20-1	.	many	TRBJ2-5	TGCAGTGCTAGTCGACAGCAAGAGACCCAGTACTTC	CSASRQQETQYF
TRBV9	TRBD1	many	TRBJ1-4	TGTGCCAGCAGCGTGGATGGACAGGGGGCGTATGAAAAACTGTTTTTT	CASSVDGQGAYEKLFF
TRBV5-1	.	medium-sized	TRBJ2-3	TGCGCCACCCTTATAATGACAGTTCCTAGCACAGATACGCAGTATTTT	CATLIMTVPSTDTQYF
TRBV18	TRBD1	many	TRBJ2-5	TGTGCCAGCTCACCACCTAGGACAGGGCGAGAGACCCAGTACTTC	CASSPPRTGRETQYF
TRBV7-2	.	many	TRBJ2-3	TGTGCCAGCAGCATGACGGGTGGCCTGGAACGGTATTTT	CASSMTGGLERYF
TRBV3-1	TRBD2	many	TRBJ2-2	TGTGCCAGCAGCCGGGGAGGGGCGAACACCGGGGAGCTGTTTTTT	CASSRGGANTGELFF
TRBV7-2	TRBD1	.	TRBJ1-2	TGTGCCAGCAGCTATGGACAGGCCTATGGCTACACCTTC	CASSYGQAYGYTF
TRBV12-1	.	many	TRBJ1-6	TGTGCCAGCAGCTTAGGACGGAGCTCCTATAATTCACCCCTCCACTTT	CASSLGRSSYNSPLHF
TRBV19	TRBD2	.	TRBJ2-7	TGTGCCAGTAGTGCCGGACTAGGGAACTACGAGCAGTACTTC	CASSAGLGNYEQYF
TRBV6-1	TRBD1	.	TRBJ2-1	TGTGCCAGCAGAGAGGACAGGGCCCACAATGAGCAGTTCTTC	CASREDRAHNEQFF
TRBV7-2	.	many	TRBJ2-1	TGTGCCAGCACCCTTGTAGGGGGTTCCTACAATGAGCAGTTCTTC	CASTLVGGSYNEQFF
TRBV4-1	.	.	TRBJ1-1	TGCGCCAGCAGCCAAAACGTGGGATGGCCTGAAGCTTTCTTT	CASSQNVGWPEAFF
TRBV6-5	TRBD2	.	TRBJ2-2	TGTGCCAGCAGAAAAACGGGAGGGCCCCAGGAGCTGTTTTTT	CASRKTGGPQELFF
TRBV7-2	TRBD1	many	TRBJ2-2	TGTGCCAGCAGCTTAGAGGGGGCCGGTACCGGGGAGCTGTTTTTT	CASSLEGAGTGELFF
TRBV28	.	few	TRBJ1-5	TGTGCCAGCAGCTACGTCGTTAGCAATCAGCCCCAGCATTTT	CASSYVVSNQPQHF
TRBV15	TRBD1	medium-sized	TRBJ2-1	TGTGCCACCAGCGTCAGGCCAGGGGGAAACTACAATGAGCAGTTCTTC	CATSVRPGGNYNEQFF
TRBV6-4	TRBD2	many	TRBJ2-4	TGTGCCAGCAGCCCCGGACTAGCGGGAGTGATAAAAAACATTCAGTACTTC	CASSPGLAGVIKNIQYF
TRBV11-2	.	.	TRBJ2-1	TGTGCCAGCAGCCTACAGGGAGTCAATGAGCAGTTCTTC	CASSLQGVNEQFF
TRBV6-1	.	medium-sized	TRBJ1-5	TGTGCCAGCACATATTCCGAGACCCTCGGCCGCAATCAGCCCCAGCATTTT	CASTYSETLGRNQPQHF
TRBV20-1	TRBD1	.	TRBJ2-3	TGCAGTGCCATAGGACAGGGCGTGCGCACAGATACGCAGTATTTT	CSAIGQGVRTDTQYF
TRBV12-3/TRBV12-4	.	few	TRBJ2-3	TGTGCCAGCAGGACTCCGGGCGGGGATACGCAGTATTTT	CASRTPGGDTQYF
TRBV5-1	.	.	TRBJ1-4	TGCGCCAGCAGCTTGTCCGGGGCACCTAATGAAAAACTGTTTTTT	CASSLSGAPNEKLFF
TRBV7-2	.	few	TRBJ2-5	TGTGCCAGCAGCTTAGTCGTAGCGGCCCAAGAGACCCAGTACTTC	CASSLVVAAQETQYF
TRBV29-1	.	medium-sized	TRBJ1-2	TGCACCGTTGCCGGGGCGAAGGGCTACACCTTC	CTVAGAKGYTF
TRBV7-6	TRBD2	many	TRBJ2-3	TGTGCCAGCAGCGTCCCTAGCGGACCAAGCACAGATACGCAGTATTTT	CASSVPSGPSTDTQYF
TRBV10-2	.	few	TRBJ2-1	TGCGCCAGCCGTCCGCCCATTTACAATGAGCAGTTCTTC	CASRPPIYNEQFF